Included here is one T cell receptor beta chain sequence, with context. Its antigen remains unidentified. TCRdb reprocessed the reads with MiXCR, giving one entry per CDR3 protein. The profile shows 100,000 to 150,000 distinct CDR3 sequences, more than 25% of them singletons. V lost 0 bases, J lost 3 bases, and 5 bases stayed unmatched. The germline CDR1 and CDR2 sequences are MNHEY and SVGAGI. This CDR3 contains 16 residues. The data are from a study of T cell repertoires in cytomegalovirus infection. Study background: Evidence of both CMV infection and a matching HLA type came from public TCR beta signatures. Findings of the study overall: Ex vivo, HLA-C-restricted CMV-specific TCR beta clonotypes prevailed over the rest of the response. The cumulative frequency of public TCR beta families distinguished individuals who carried CMV together with the relevant HLA.

This specimen was CD8+ T cells from cultured PBMCs, taken from culture after CMV antigen stimulation. This chain connects TRBV6-5 to TRBJ2-5; 9 bases line up with TRBD2. The receptor comes from a human donor in good health (CMV status not recorded). Some clones in this sample may be carry-over from other donors' samples. The CDR3 loop reads CASSYSEIAGEETQYF. In DNA, the CDR3 is TGTGCCAGCAGTTACTCCGAGATAGCGGGGGAAGAGACCCAGTACTTC.